This T cell receptor beta chain was found in a study of regulatory T cells in long-lasting Graves disease. The CDR3 loop spans 13 amino acids. The V end lost 5 bases, the J end lost 5 bases, and 9 bases lay between the germline ends. Germline CDR1 SGHNT, CDR2 YENEEA. Arm-PCR of CDR3 regions and iRepertoire HTBI primers were used to build TCR beta libraries. TCRdb itself ran the multiplex PCR reads through MiXCR, one entry per CDR3 protein. The sample records some 250,000 distinct CDR3 sequences, around 19% being singletons. Time point defined: newly diagnosed GD, antithyroid drugs for less than 3 months. Extracted RNA from PBMCs served as the source of the TCR library. On this clonotype itself: A much larger clone differs from this one at a single base, so this may be a read error. Because the CDR3 is missing its conserved closing phenylalanine or tryptophan, this is likely a read error.

A further study also used this sample, focusing on T cells in Graves' hyperthyroidism and ophthalmopathy. That study reports: Researchers found most expanded thyroid clonotypes above 0.001 in blood as well.

This material consisted of peripheral blood mononuclear cells (PBMCs), taken at new diagnosis, from a patient treated with antithyroid drugs. The chain links TRBV11-3 to TRBJ1-4; D call uncertain. The sequence was obtained from a woman aged 30 to 39 with Graves disease. The CDR3 sequence: CASSTHLNEKLFI. In DNA, the CDR3 is TGTGCCAGCAGCACACACCTCAATGAAAAACTGTTTATT.